These 28 T cell receptor beta chains were all obtained from the same sample, sequenced in a study of blood T cell repertoires in COVID-19. Generated by immunoSEQ multiplex PCR, the TCRdb table keeps only in-frame clones and is missing some. The repertoire holds some 250,000 clones, with about four fifths as singletons. The sequenced sample was peripheral blood. These receptors were collected from a woman aged 18-30 years with acute or convalescent COVID-19.

V and J are TRBV5-1 and TRBJ2-7, with TRBD1 matching over 9 bases. In germline, CDR1 is SGHRS, CDR2 YFSETQ. The CDR3 totals 16 residues. V lost 3 bases to trimming and J lost 5 bases; unmatched junction nucleotides: 12. The chain's CDR3 is CASSSIETGTGNEQYF. CDR3 DNA: TGCGCCAGCAGCTCTATAGAAACCGGGACAGGGAACGAGCAGTACTTC.

The chain is built from TRBV28 and TRBJ2-7; possibly TRBD1 for D (5 bases). V lost 2 bases and J lost 3, with 11 bases in between. CDR3 length equals 14 residues. Germline V lookup: CDR1 MDHEN, CDR2 SYDVKM. The CDR3 DNA sequence: TGTGCCAGCAGTTTAACAGGCTCGGGCTACGAGCAGTACTTC. It specifies CASSLTGSGYEQYF. The variable domain in full, with the rest retrieved from reference TRBV28 and TRBJ2-7, is DVKVTQSSRYLVKRTGEKVFLECVQDMDHENMFWYRQDPGLGLRLIYFSYDVKMKEKGDIPEGYSVSREKKERFSLILESASTNQTSMYLCASSLTGSGYEQYFGPGTRLTVT.

The V gene is TRBV10-3, the J gene TRBJ1-5, with 9 nucleotides matching TRBD1. Germline V CDR1 and CDR2: ENHRY, SYGVKD. The CDR3 extends over 13 amino acids. V gave up 10 bases and J gave up 5 bases; unmatched junction bases: 6. DNA of the CDR3: TGTGCCACGGGACAGGGCGTGGATCAGCCCCAGCATTTT. Translated, it gives CATGQGVDQPQHF.

The chain combines TRBV24-1 with TRBJ2-7; 7 bases fit TRBD1. The CDR3 totals 16 residues. Trimming cost V 4 bases and J 2 bases; bases outside gene matches: 10. Germline V gives CDR1 KGHDR, CDR2 SFDVKD. The CDR3 DNA follows: TGTGCCACCAGTGAGTCTGGGACAGACCGCCCCTACGAGCAGTACTTC. The encoded protein is CATSESGTDRPYEQYF.

Here the CDR3 reads CASSSFSVNEQFF. In DNA, the CDR3 is TGTGCCAGCAGCTCGTTTAGCGTCAATGAGCAGTTCTTC. The chain carries TRBV12-3 or TRBV12-4 and TRBJ2-1; possibly TRBD2 for D (5 bases). V was pared by 6 bases and J by 6 bases, with 12 bases between. CDR3 length equals 13 residues.

On this clone: Additional DNA sequences in this sample encode the identical CDR3. This sequence joins TRBV2 and TRBJ1-2; no clear D. From germline, CDR1 is SNHLY and CDR2 FYNNEI. CDR3 size: 12 residues. V was trimmed by 2 bases and J by 7 bases, leaving 8 bases between them. The CDR3 sequence is CASSELGGGYTF. The CDR3 DNA sequence: TGTGCCAGCAGTGAACTCGGTGGTGGCTACACCTTC. The whole variable domain, remainder taken from reference TRBV2 and TRBJ1-2, is EPEVTQTPSHQVTQMGQEVILRCVPISNHLYFYWYRQILGQKVEFLVSFYNNEISEKSEIFDDQFSVERPDGSNFTLKIRSTKLEDSAMYFCASSELGGGYTFGSGTRLTVV.

This chain joins TRBV6-5 and TRBJ2-2; tentative D call: TRBD2 (6 bases). The CDR3 spans 16 residues. Germline CDR1 reads MNHEY; CDR2 reads SVGAGI. The V gene lost 2 bases and the J gene lost 2 bases, with 12 bases spanning the gap. The CDR3 DNA reads as TGTGCCAGCAGTTACCGGCCTAGCGTAAACACCGGGGAGCTGTTTTTT. It translates to CASSYRPSVNTGELFF.

This clone was picked up one time. The chain combines TRBV21-1 with TRBJ2-7; the listed D gene, TRBD2, was not tested against the DNA. TRBV21-1 is annotated as a pseudogene. The CDR3 spans 16 residues. As DNA, the CDR3 is TGTGCCAGCACCTTGATGAGGGTTCCTCTCTCCTACGAGCAGTACTTC. It translates to CASTLMRVPLSYEQYF.

The V gene is TRBV6-1, the J gene TRBJ1-6; 8 positions match TRBD1. The CDR3 extends over 16 amino acids. The junction had 5 bases not matched to a gene; V was cut back by 0 bases and J by 7 bases. CDR1 and CDR2 (germline): MNHNS, SASEGT. The CDR3 DNA is TGTGCCAGCAGTGAAGCTACGACAGGGGCGAATTCACCCCTCCACTTT. This translates into CASSEATTGANSPLHF.

The chain joins TRBV24-1 to TRBJ2-7; possible D gene TRBD2, 6 bases. The CDR3 runs to 17 residues. CDR1 and CDR2 from the germline V gene are KGHDR and SFDVKD. V was shortened by 7 bases and J by 2 bases, with 23 bases between the two germline ends. The CDR3 bases are TGTGCCACCAGGGTCTGTGCGGTAGCGGAGACTCCCTACGAGCAGTACTTC. Translation: CATRVCAVAETPYEQYF.

The chain has TRBV27 and TRBJ2-3, with D maybe TRBD2 (5 bases). V lost 1 base to trimming and J lost 2 bases, with 16 bases between them. Germline CDR1 is MNHEY and CDR2 is SMNVEV (reference sequence). CDR3 size: 17 residues. CDR3 bases: TGTGCCAGCAGTTTATGGGCTCGCGACTACTACACAGATACGCAGTATTTT. Translated, it gives CASSLWARDYYTDTQYF.

The chain employs TRBV6-5 and TRBJ1-2; 7 nucleotides align to TRBD1. Germline loops: CDR1 MNHEY, CDR2 SVGAGI. This CDR3 is built from 12 residues. V lost 5 bases to trimming and J lost 6 bases; unmatched junction nucleotides: 3. The chain's CDR3 is CASSRQGDGYTF. As DNA, the CDR3 is TGTGCCAGCAGTCGACAGGGTGATGGCTACACCTTC.

This chain connects TRBV27 to TRBJ1-5; D ambiguous. CDR1 MNHEY and CDR2 SMNVEV come from the germline V gene (reference sequence). The CDR3 spans 15 residues. V was trimmed by 6 bases and J by 0 bases, leaving 12 bases between them. CDR3 sequence: CASRGMTDSNQPQHF. The CDR3 nucleotides are TGTGCCAGCAGGGGCATGACGGATAGCAATCAGCCCCAGCATTTT.

The chain couples TRBV19 to TRBJ1-5; 7 nucleotides agree with TRBD1. Germline V CDR1 and CDR2: LNHDA, SQIVND (reference sequence). Trimming cost V 5 bases and J 0 bases; bases outside gene matches: 10. The CDR3 is made up of 17 amino acids. CDR3 amino acids: CASSLPGTDISNQPQHF. DNA for the CDR3: TGTGCCAGTAGTTTACCAGGGACAGATATTAGCAATCAGCCCCAGCATTTT.

This sequence joins TRBV21-1 and TRBJ1-1; TRBD1, the D gene given by the table, was not confirmed from the DNA. TRBV21-1 is a pseudogene. The CDR3 extends over 15 amino acids. DNA of the CDR3: TGTGCCAGCAGCAATCCCGACAGGGAGAACACTGAAGCTTTCTTT. This sequence encodes CASSNPDRENTEAFF.

The CDR3 coding sequence is TGTGCCAGCAGCCCTAGGACTAGCGGGGGAGTCAATGAGCAGTTCTTC. Its protein product is CASSPRTSGGVNEQFF. The chain joins TRBV7-2 to TRBJ2-1; 13 bases align to TRBD2. CDR3 length equals 16 residues. Germline V lookup: CDR1 SGHTA, CDR2 FQGNSA. The V segment lost 5 bases and the J segment 6 bases; nucleotides outside the gene matches: 7.

The chain recombines TRBV6-5 with TRBJ1-2; the match to TRBD1 covers 8 bases. V was clipped by 7 bases and J by 8 bases; unmatched bases: 6. This CDR3 comprises 12 residues. From germline, CDR1 is MNHEY and CDR2 SVGAGI. The CDR3 loop reads CASTQGARGYTF. The CDR3, as DNA: TGTGCCAGCACCCAGGGGGCGCGGGGCTACACCTTC.

This clone was recorded a few times. The chain joins TRBV7-9 to TRBJ2-2, with TRBD1 matching 8 bases. There are 16 residues in the CDR3. After removal of 5 bases from V and 2 bases from J, the junction contained 7 bases not matched to a gene. Germline V gene sequence: CDR1 SEHNR, CDR2 FQNEAQ (reference sequence). The CDR3, as DNA: TGTGCCAGCAGCCGGCCGGACAGGGAAAACACCGGGGAGCTGTTTTTT. Translating gives CASSRPDRENTGELFF.

The gene calls are TRBV15 and TRBJ2-1; 9 bases are a match to TRBD2. This CDR3 region has 18 residues. CDR1 is LNHNV, CDR2 YYDKDF, per germline (reference sequence). J gave up 0 bases and V 1 base, and 7 bases lay outside the gene matches. CDR3 protein: CATSRGAAGGRSYNEQFF. In nucleotides, the CDR3 is TGTGCCACCAGCAGAGGGGCAGCGGGAGGCCGCTCCTACAATGAGCAGTTCTTC.

The chain joins TRBV10-3 to TRBJ2-3; 7 bases are shared with TRBD2. Germline CDR1 and CDR2: ENHRY and SYGVKD. The CDR3 has 15 residues. V dropped 7 bases and J dropped 0; count of bases not matched to a gene: 7. CDR3 sequence (DNA): TGTGCCATCAAGGCAACGGGAGGAAGCACAGATACGCAGTATTTT. Protein: CAIKATGGSTDTQYF.

The chain employs TRBV7-2 and TRBJ2-3, with 11 bases matching TRBD2. J was trimmed by 4 bases and V by 5 bases; bases with no gene match: 8. This CDR3 region has 16 residues. CDR1 and CDR2 from the germline V gene are SGHTA and FQGNSA. CDR3: CASSPRSGRAPDTQYF. CDR3 DNA: TGTGCCAGCAGCCCCCGTAGCGGGAGGGCCCCAGATACGCAGTATTTT. Using reference TRBV7-2 and TRBJ2-3 for the parts outside the CDR3, the full variable domain is GAGVSQSPSNKVTEKGKDVELRCDPISGHTALYWYRQSLGQGLEFLIYFQGNSAPDKSGLPSDRFSAERTGGSVSTLTIQRTQQEDSAVYLCASSPRSGRAPDTQYFGPGTRLTVL.

The J gene is TRBJ2-7, the V gene TRBV2; a possible D gene is TRBD2 (5 bases). V lost 7 bases, J lost 2 bases, and 12 bases lay in between. The CDR3 contains 13 residues. CDR1 SNHLY and CDR2 FYNNEI come from the germline V gene. The CDR3 sequence: CASKVANAYEQYF. The DNA for the CDR3 is TGTGCCAGCAAGGTAGCGAACGCCTACGAGCAGTACTTC. The whole variable domain, remainder taken from reference TRBV2 and TRBJ2-7, is EPEVTQTPSHQVTQMGQEVILRCVPISNHLYFYWYRQILGQKVEFLVSFYNNEISEKSEIFDDQFSVERPDGSNFTLKIRSTKLEDSAMYFCASKVANAYEQYFGPGTRLTVT.

This CDR3 reads CASSLDGAETQYF. DNA for the CDR3: TGTGCCAGCAGCTTAGACGGTGCAGAGACCCAGTACTTC. This chain connects TRBV11-2 to TRBJ2-5; D is uncertain. The germline V gene has CDR1 SGHAT and CDR2 FQNNGV. V lost 0 bases, J lost 4 bases, and 6 bases lay in between. The CDR3 consists of 13 residues.

This clone showed up just a few times. This CDR3 is CASSLFGSEQPQHF. Written as DNA, the CDR3 is TGTGCCAGCAGCTTATTTGGTTCCGAGCAGCCCCAGCATTTT. This chain links TRBV7-8 with TRBJ1-5; no clear D. Germline values: CDR1 SGHVS, CDR2 FQNEAQ. Trimming removed 2 bases from V and 7 bases from J, with 12 bases in between. This CDR3 region has 14 residues.

The chain joins TRBV5-8 to TRBJ2-7, with D uncertain. Trimming took off 4 bases at V and 2 bases at J, with 4 bases between the two ends. The CDR3 extends over 11 amino acids. Germline CDR1 SGHTS, CDR2 YDEGEE. In DNA, the CDR3 is TGTGCCAGCAGCACACCCTACGAGCAGTACTTC. Amino acid sequence: CASSTPYEQYF.

V is TRBV30 and J is TRBJ2-3; 9 bases are shared with TRBD1. V was pared by 4 bases and J by 4 bases, with 6 bases of the junction left unmatched. Per the germline V gene, CDR1 is GTSNPN and CDR2 is SVGIG (reference sequence). This CDR3 contains 14 residues. CDR3 in amino acids: CAWKDRGEADTQYF. The CDR3 region has the DNA TGTGCCTGGAAGGACAGGGGAGAGGCAGATACGCAGTATTTT.

The V gene is TRBV12-3 or TRBV12-4, the J gene TRBJ1-2; D gene uncertain. The CDR3 is 13 amino acids. Trimming removed 3 bases at V and 2 bases at J, with 7 bases between. CDR3 in DNA: TGTGCCAGCAGTTTGGCAAGAAACTATGGCTACACCTTC. This sequence encodes CASSLARNYGYTF.

The V and J genes are TRBV30 and TRBJ2-5; unclear D gene. The length of the CDR3 is 12 residues. Germline CDR1 is GTSNPN and CDR2 is SVGIG (reference sequence). V was cut by 0 bases and J by 3 bases, with 5 bases left in between. This CDR3 reads CAWSVQKETQYF. The CDR3 DNA follows: TGTGCCTGGAGTGTCCAGAAAGAGACCCAGTACTTC.